The 7 T cell receptor beta chains presented below share a single source sample, sequenced in a study of OX40 agonist ivuxolimab in advanced cancers. Clones were sequenced by immunoSEQ multiplex PCR, and TCRdb holds only the in-frame ones, with some missing. Altogether more than 12,000 clones are present, around four fifths being singletons, with the ten largest covering roughly 31%. Sequences were derived from CD4+ or CD8+ T cells sorted from blood, sampled in a trial of the OX40 agonist ivuxolimab. The source of these receptors is an adult with an advanced solid tumor such as melanoma, head and neck, liver or kidney cancer.

CDR3 nucleotides: TGCAGCGTTGAGGCTAGCGGGATTATATCACGGGAGCAGTTCTTC. Its protein is CSVEASGIISREQFF. This chain joins TRBV29-1 and TRBJ2-1, with 9 bases lining up with TRBD2. CDR1 is SQVTM and CDR2 is ANQGSEA in the germline V gene. There are 15 residues in the CDR3. Trimming at V came to 3 bases and at J to 10 bases, leaving 13 bases not matched to a gene.

The chain combines TRBV5-5 with TRBJ2-7; 13 nucleotides line up with TRBD2. Trimming cost V 0 bases and J 3 bases; bases outside gene matches: 6. The CDR3 spans 17 residues. Germline CDR1 reads SGHKS; CDR2 reads YYEKEE (reference sequence). The CDR3 is CASSLGLAGGLNYEQYF. The CDR3 region has the DNA TGTGCCAGCAGCTTGGGACTAGCGGGAGGATTAAACTACGAGCAGTACTTC.

This clone appeared a few times. The chain carries TRBV10-3 and TRBJ2-7, with a possible D match to TRBD1 (6 bases). The ends were cut back, 3 bases at V and 3 bases at J, with 15 bases in the middle. This CDR3 contains 15 residues. Germline CDR1 reads ENHRY; CDR2 reads SYGVKD. The CDR3 region has the DNA TGTGCCATCAGTGAATCCCCCCGCAGGGGCTACGAGCAGTACTTC. Translated, it gives CAISESPRRGYEQYF.

By share of the sample, this clone is medium-sized. The gene calls are TRBV4-1 and TRBJ2-7; 11 nucleotides align to TRBD2. V was pared by 4 bases and J by 5 bases, with 7 bases of the junction left unmatched. Germline-derived CDR1 and CDR2 are MGHRA and YSYEKL. This CDR3 contains 15 residues. CDR3 region: CASSLTSGRRDEQYF. CDR3 DNA sequence: TGCGCCAGCAGCCTTACTAGCGGGAGAAGGGACGAGCAGTACTTC.

CDR3: CASSFPGSRWSLLAKNIQYF. The CDR3 DNA sequence: TGTGCCAGCAGCTTCCCAGGGAGCCGTTGGTCTCTATTAGCCAAAAACATTCAGTACTTC. The V call is TRBV28, the J call TRBJ2-4, with D perhaps given as TRBD1 or TRBD2 (5 bases each). The length of the CDR3 is 20 residues. V lost 6 bases and J 0 bases, leaving 27 bases between the germline ends. Germline V gene data show CDR1 as MDHEN and CDR2 as SYDVKM.

Of note for this clone: This likely stems from a read error, as it lies one base from a far larger clone. CDR3 nucleotides: TGTGCCAGCAGCTTAGGGACGGGTCAGCCCCAGCATTTT. It encodes CASSLGTGQPQHF. The chain uses TRBV28 and TRBJ1-5; a possible D gene is TRBD1 (5 bases). This CDR3 region has 13 residues. Germline V lookup: CDR1 MDHEN, CDR2 SYDVKM. Trimming shortened V by 6 bases and J by 6 bases, and 12 bases separated the two germline ends.

The V gene is TRBV5-1, the J gene TRBJ2-7; D remains ambiguous. Germline V gives CDR1 SGHRS, CDR2 YFSETQ. This CDR3 is 11 amino acids long. V shed 2 bases and J shed 7 bases, with 7 bases lying between them. CDR3 amino acids: CASSFGPEQYF. The CDR3, as DNA: TGCGCCAGCAGCTTTGGGCCGGAGCAGTACTTC.